The 22 T cell receptor beta chains below come from one sample, sequenced in a study of PD-L1 blockade in urothelial cancer. Only in-frame clones appear in the TCRdb table, and some are missing; sequencing was by immunoSEQ multiplex PCR. The repertoire holds tens of thousands of clones, with 84% as singletons. The sequenced sample was PBMCs, obtained around atezolizumab (anti-PD-L1) treatment. The receptors come from a man between 65 and 80 years old with urothelial cancer.

This clone occurred once. The chain recombines TRBV7-8 with TRBJ1-4; 7 bases match TRBD1. Losses at the gene ends were 6 bases for V and 5 bases for J; bases not matched to a gene: 9. The CDR3 extends over 15 amino acids. Germline CDR1 reads SGHVS; CDR2 reads FQNEAQ. The DNA of the CDR3 is TGTGCCAGCAGGCCTTCCGGGACAGCGAATGAAAAACTGTTTTTT. It translates to CASRPSGTANEKLFF.

This clone has a handful of counts. The chain is built from TRBV5-1 and TRBJ2-5; a possible D gene is TRBD1 (5 bases). Trimming took off 0 bases at V and 5 bases at J, with 17 bases between the two ends. The V gene's germline CDR1 is SGHRS and CDR2 YFSETQ. The CDR3 contains 16 residues. The CDR3 reads CASSLEGRTYDETQYF. DNA of the CDR3: TGCGCCAGCAGCTTGGAGGGCAGGACATACGACGAGACCCAGTACTTC.

This chain joins TRBV9 and TRBJ1-2; D ambiguous. The CDR3 runs to 15 residues. V lost 0 bases, J lost 0 bases, and 9 bases lay in between. The germline CDR1 and CDR2 sequences are SGDLS and YYNGEE. CDR3 loop: CASSVGASANYGYTF. Here the CDR3 DNA reads TGTGCCAGCAGCGTAGGGGCGTCTGCTAACTATGGCTACACCTTC. Filled out from reference TRBV9 and TRBJ1-2, the complete variable domain reads DSGVTQTPKHLITATGQRVTLRCSPRSGDLSVYWYQQSLDQGLQFLIQYYNGEERAKGNILERFSAQQFPDLHSELNLSSLELGDSALYFCASSVGASANYGYTFGSGTRLTVV.

This chain connects TRBV11-2 to TRBJ1-1; D is unclear. Germline V gene sequence: CDR1 SGHAT, CDR2 FQNNGV. The CDR3 has 13 amino acids. Between the trimmed V and J ends, which lost 1 base and 3 bases, there was a span of 6 bases. The CDR3 DNA is TGTGCCAGCAGCTTAGTACAGTACACTGAAGCTTTCTTT. As protein: CASSLVQYTEAFF.

The chain combines TRBV9 with TRBJ2-7; TRBD2 is a possible D gene (5 bases). From germline, CDR1 is SGDLS and CDR2 YYNGEE. V dropped 4 bases and J dropped 7 bases, with 12 bases sitting between them. This CDR3 spans 12 amino acids. The CDR3 sequence is CASSPGVWEQYF. CDR3 DNA sequence: TGTGCCAGCAGCCCCGGGGTCTGGGAGCAGTACTTC.

This chain uses TRBV28 with TRBJ1-2; TRBD1 is a possible D gene (5 bases). Germline CDR1 MDHEN, CDR2 SYDVKM. Deletions cut 4 bases from V and 0 bases from J, with 9 bases between. The length of the CDR3 is 14 residues. CDR3 loop: CASSSSTANYGYTF. CDR3 in DNA: TGTGCCAGCAGTTCCTCGACAGCTAACTATGGCTACACCTTC.

This clone has just a few counts. The CDR3 loop reads CAWSVSHTGELFF. CDR3 coding DNA: TGTGCCTGGAGTGTATCTCACACCGGGGAGCTGTTTTTT. V is TRBV30 and J is TRBJ2-2; unclear D gene. Trimming took off 0 bases at V and 3 bases at J, with 5 bases between the two ends. In germline, CDR1 is GTSNPN, CDR2 SVGIG (reference sequence). There are 13 residues in the CDR3.

The V and J genes are TRBV9 and TRBJ1-1, with TRBD1 identical over 9 bases. The CDR3 runs 18 residues. J lost 0 bases, V lost 4 bases, and 13 bases had no gene match. Germline values: CDR1 SGDLS, CDR2 YYNGEE. The CDR3 loop is CASSPPKGQGRVNTEAFF. As DNA, the CDR3 is TGTGCCAGCAGCCCACCCAAAGGACAGGGGAGGGTGAACACTGAAGCTTTCTTT.

V usage is TRBV5-5 and J usage is TRBJ1-2, with TRBD1 matching over 10 bases. CDR3 size: 15 residues. V shed 2 bases, J shed 7 bases, and the junction held 8 bases outside the gene matches. Germline CDR1 reads SGHKS; CDR2 reads YYEKEE (reference sequence). CDR3 region: CASSFEGQGTGGYTF. The DNA for the CDR3 is TGTGCCAGCAGCTTTGAGGGACAGGGGACTGGTGGCTACACCTTC. The whole variable domain, filled in from reference TRBV5-5 and TRBJ1-2, reads DAGVTQSPTHLIKTRGQQVTLRCSPISGHKSVSWYQQVLGQGPQFIFQYYEKEERGRGNFPDRFSARQFPNYSSELNVNALLLGDSALYLCASSFEGQGTGGYTFGSGTRLTVV.

CDR3 nucleotides: TGTGCCAGCAGTTTATCCGCGCAGGGGCCATATCAGCCCCAGCATTTT. Its translation is CASSLSAQGPYQPQHF. The chain joins TRBV28 to TRBJ1-5; a weak D match, TRBD1 (6 bases). There are 16 residues in the CDR3. The germline V gene has CDR1 MDHEN and CDR2 SYDVKM. Trimming took 1 base from V and 5 from J, leaving 15 bases between them.

The chain employs TRBV5-6 and TRBJ1-2; no firm D call. Germline loops: CDR1 SGHDT, CDR2 YYEEEE. V dropped 5 bases and J dropped 2 bases, with 7 bases sitting between them. The CDR3 has 12 amino acids. As DNA, the CDR3 is TGTGCCAGCAGTCCGGGGAACTATGGCTACACCTTC. Protein sequence: CASSPGNYGYTF.

This chain links TRBV2 with TRBJ2-5, with a weak D call TRBD2 (6 bases). The CDR3 is 14 residues long. Trimming stripped 1 base from V and 5 bases from J, with 11 bases between. The germline gives CDR1 SNHLY, CDR2 FYNNEI. The CDR3 loop reads CASSEGAGRETQYF. CDR3 coding DNA: TGTGCCAGCAGTGAAGGGGCGGGGAGGGAGACCCAGTACTTC.

V gene TRBV28 combines with J gene TRBJ2-7, with 9 bases aligning to TRBD2. Germline V CDR1 and CDR2: MDHEN, SYDVKM. V shed 2 bases and J 0 bases; nucleotides not matched to a gene: 5. The CDR3 spans 16 residues. The CDR3 reads CASSLELAGLSYEQYF. CDR3 DNA sequence: TGTGCCAGCAGTTTAGAACTAGCGGGCCTCTCCTACGAGCAGTACTTC.

The V call is TRBV6-1, the J call TRBJ2-7; weak D call: TRBD1 (6 bases). V lost 1 base, J lost 0 bases, and 10 bases lay in between. In germline, CDR1 is MNHNS, CDR2 SASEGT. The CDR3 sequence is 15 residues long. The CDR3 protein is CASSEVTGSSYEQYF. CDR3 in DNA: TGTGCCAGCAGTGAAGTTACAGGGAGCTCCTACGAGCAGTACTTC.

J is TRBJ1-1 and V is TRBV11-2; 8 nucleotides align to TRBD1. This CDR3 has 12 amino acids. Germline CDR1 reads SGHAT; CDR2 reads FQNNGV. V dropped 5 bases and J dropped 9; count of bases not matched to a gene: 5. CDR3 in amino acids: CASSEQGVKAFF. The CDR3 coding sequence is TGTGCCAGCAGCGAACAGGGGGTTAAAGCTTTCTTT.

The J gene is TRBJ2-2, the V gene TRBV7-9, with 7 positions matching TRBD2. Germline V lookup: CDR1 SEHNR, CDR2 FQNEAQ (reference sequence). There are 14 residues in the CDR3. J gave up 4 bases and V 3 bases, and 2 bases lay outside the gene matches. CDR3 loop: CASSLAGVTGELFF. CDR3 nucleotides: TGTGCCAGCAGCTTGGCGGGAGTCACCGGGGAGCTGTTTTTT.

The chain links TRBV28 to TRBJ1-4; D is undetermined. V was pared by 4 bases and J by 3 bases, with 15 bases between. The CDR3 has 16 residues. Germline V lookup: CDR1 MDHEN, CDR2 SYDVKM. CDR3 loop: CASSSPTGVANEKLFF. The DNA of the CDR3 is TGTGCCAGCAGTTCCCCGACCGGGGTAGCTAATGAAAAACTGTTTTTT.

This clone is a singleton in its sample. The J gene is TRBJ2-5, the V gene TRBV5-5; 9 positions match TRBD2. The CDR3 loop spans 16 amino acids. Trimming at V came to 0 bases and at J to 0 bases, leaving 3 bases not matched to a gene. The germline V gene has CDR1 SGHKS and CDR2 YYEKEE (reference sequence). The CDR3 protein is CASSLGLAENQETQYF. The CDR3 DNA reads as TGTGCCAGCAGCTTGGGACTAGCGGAGAACCAAGAGACCCAGTACTTC.

The sample holds a few counts of this clone. This chain joins TRBV6-5 and TRBJ1-2; 9 bases line up with TRBD1. V was pared by 6 bases and J by 4 bases, with 3 bases of the junction left unmatched. The CDR3 has 13 residues. Germline-derived CDR1 and CDR2 are MNHEY and SVGAGI. CDR3 nucleotides: TGTGCCAGCAGACGACAGGGGGTCTATGGCTACACCTTC. Its protein product is CASRRQGVYGYTF.

This clone appeared a single time. The chain couples TRBV30 to TRBJ1-2; D is ambiguous. CDR1 is GTSNPN and CDR2 is SVGIG in the germline V gene (reference sequence). There are 12 residues in the CDR3. The ends were cut back, 2 bases at V and 7 bases at J, with 11 bases in the middle. In DNA, the CDR3 is TGTGCCTGGAGTAACGCGGAGCGTGGCTACACCTTC. Translated, it gives CAWSNAERGYTF. The full variable domain, completed using reference TRBV30 and TRBJ1-2, is SQTIHQWPATLVQPVGSPLSLECTVEGTSNPNLYWYRQAAGRGLQLLFYSVGIGQISSEVPQNLSASRPQDRQFILSSKKLLLSDSGFYLCAWSNAERGYTFGSGTRLTVV.

On this clone itself: A junction boundary mismatches the germline segment, possibly from a read error. The chain carries TRBV11-2 and TRBJ2-7; TRBD2 matches 12 bases. Germline lookup yields CDR1 SGHAT and CDR2 FQNNGV. This CDR3 has 15 residues. CDR3 residues: CASSPRTSGNYGQYF. The CDR3 DNA follows: TGTGCCAGCAGCCCCAGGACTAGCGGGAACTACGGGCAGTACTTC.

The chain carries TRBV13 and TRBJ2-7, with TRBD1 identical over 9 bases. Germline V CDR1 and CDR2: PRHDT, FYEKMQ (reference sequence). V trimming: 5 bases; J trimming: 6 bases; junction bases outside the gene matches: 8. There are 14 residues in the CDR3. CDR3 nucleotide sequence: TGTGCCAGCAGCAAACAGGGGGCGGGATTCGAGCAGTACTTC. Its translation: CASSKQGAGFEQYF.